This T cell receptor beta chain was recorded in a study of blood T cell repertoires in COVID-19. Study information: Whether acute or convalescent, the COVID-19 samples came from the United States, Italy and Spain. T cells, B-cell-depleted T cells, or PBMCs supplied cDNA or gDNA.

In terms of age and location, participants ranged from roughly 18 to 95 years and lived in 24 US areas. There are 12 residues in the CDR3. The germline V gene has CDR1 SNHLY and CDR2 FYNNEI. V gave up 11 bases and J gave up 2 bases, with 13 bases separating them. Study processing details: Estimates of nucleated cell counts were drawn from the amplification of reference gene primers. Repertoires were generated with immunoSEQ multiplex PCR, while TCRdb's copy carries only in-frame clones and drops some. Clone size and V and J calls were adopted from that table, with D and trimming inferred from the DNA. The data show around 200,000 clones, roughly 83% seen once.

This receptor was obtained from a middle-aged man with acute COVID-19. The gene calls are TRBV2 and TRBJ2-7; D not resolved. Sequenced: PBMCs or T cells enriched from blood (not recorded which). The CDR3: CACSRVTYEQYF. DNA for the CDR3: TGTGCCTGCTCTCGGGTTACCTACGAGCAGTACTTC.